These 9 T cell receptor beta chains came from one sample sequenced in a study of T cell responses to AZD1222 COVID-19 vaccine. Measured with immunoSEQ multiplex PCR; TCRdb has only the in-frame clones, and not every one. The table lists about 120,000 clones, roughly 92% of them singletons. The specimen comprised peripheral blood, sampled 28 days after the second AZD1222 dose. These receptor sequences come from an adult who received the AZD1222 COVID-19 vaccine.

The rearrangement links TRBV18 to TRBJ1-5; D is uncertain. Germline V gene sequence: CDR1 KGHSH, CDR2 LQKENI. V lost 5 bases and J lost 2, with 7 bases in between. The CDR3 extends over 13 amino acids. The CDR3 is CASSRTGNQPQHF. The CDR3 nucleotides are TGTGCCAGCTCAAGGACCGGCAATCAGCCCCAGCATTTT.

The rearrangement links TRBV24-1 to TRBJ1-5, with D uncertain. The germline V gene encodes CDR1 KGHDR and CDR2 SFDVKD. V was cut by 10 bases and J by 7 bases, with 10 bases left in between. The CDR3 totals 11 residues. Written as DNA, the CDR3 is TGTGCCACTCAGGACGGGCAGCCCCAGCATTTT. Translated: CATQDGQPQHF.

The chain links TRBV27 to TRBJ2-1, with D possibly matching TRBD2 (6 bases). V dropped 3 bases and J dropped 5 bases, with 11 bases sitting between them. Looked up from germline, CDR1 is MNHEY and CDR2 is SMNVEV (reference sequence). CDR3 length: 14 amino acids. CDR3 in amino acids: CASSLTRADNEQFF. The CDR3 DNA sequence: TGTGCCAGCAGTTTGACTAGGGCTGACAATGAGCAGTTCTTC.

This clone has only one observation. An end of the junction does not agree with germline; a read error may underlie this. CDR3 region: CASTQRLLAANNEQFF. CDR3 sequence (DNA): TGTGCCAGCACCCAAAGATTACTAGCGGCAAACAATGAGCAGTTCTTC. The chain carries TRBV3-1 (or the pseudogene TRBV3-2) and TRBJ2-1, with 8 nucleotides matching TRBD2. CDR1 and CDR2 from the germline V gene are LGHDT and YNNKEL (reference sequence). The CDR3 covers 16 residues.

The chain links TRBV30 to TRBJ2-7; no clear D gene. Looked up from germline, CDR1 is GTSNPN and CDR2 is SVGIG (reference sequence). V was cut by 5 bases and J by 7 bases, with 15 bases left in between. The CDR3 length is 12 residues. The CDR3 DNA reads TGTGCCTGGTCCGTAGGTCCGGATGAGCAGTACTTC. This sequence encodes CAWSVGPDEQYF.

V gene TRBV7-2 combines with J gene TRBJ1-1; 7 positions match TRBD1. Germline loops: CDR1 SGHTA, CDR2 FQGNSA. This CDR3 has 15 amino acids. V trimming: 5 bases; J trimming: 8 bases; junction bases outside the gene matches: 14. Here the CDR3 reads CASSPAVTIQGEAFF. The CDR3 nucleotides are TGTGCCAGCAGCCCGGCCGTCACTATACAGGGGGAAGCTTTCTTT.

As concerns this clone: The junction departs from germline at one end; a sequencing error may be responsible. Here the CDR3 DNA reads TGTGCCAGCGGCTTGGCTAGCGGGACCTTCACCTACGAGCAGTACTTC. Encoded protein: CASGLASGTFTYEQYF. The chain joins TRBV7-8 to TRBJ2-7; 9 bases line up with TRBD2. The CDR3 runs to 16 residues. Per germline, CDR1 SGHVS and CDR2 FQNEAQ.

This chain connects TRBV7-9 to TRBJ1-2; D not certain. Germline values: CDR1 SEHNR, CDR2 FQNEAQ (reference sequence). This CDR3 comprises 13 residues. Trimming left V 1 base short and J 4 bases short, with 7 bases between. CDR3 protein: CASSLVEGYGYTF. Here the CDR3 DNA reads TGTGCCAGCAGCTTAGTGGAGGGCTATGGCTACACCTTC.

This chain's CDR3 is CASSSRGEGDTQYF. The CDR3 DNA sequence: TGTGCCAGCAGCTCCAGGGGGGAGGGAGATACGCAGTATTTT. The genes are TRBV7-3 and TRBJ2-3, with D perhaps assigned TRBD1 or TRBD2 (7 bases each). The V gene lost 4 bases and the J gene lost 5 bases, with 13 bases spanning the gap. The germline V gene encodes CDR1 SGHTA and CDR2 FQGTGA. CDR3 length: 14 residues.